This is a list of T cell receptor beta chains from one sample in a study of T cell repertoires and HLA-DP antigens. Here immunoSEQ multiplex PCR was the method, and the copy in TCRdb shows in-frame clones only, minus some. Of about 73,000 clones in the sample, roughly 75% are singletons; the top ten hold 1.6%. These receptors' targets are unknown. Sequencing was performed on CD4+ T cells from PBMCs. Receptor source: a man aged 60-69 years in good health and CMV-seronegative. CDR3s include the opening cysteine and the closing phenylalanine or tryptophan. A D gene is named only where the DNA matches it firmly. Size tells how often a clone was seen (once, few, many) or the class of an expanded clone, and some rows leave it out.

j_call v_call clone_size d_call cdr3_aa cdr3_nt
TRBJ1-1 TRBV6-5 . . CASSTPRTEAFF TGTGCCAGCAGTACCCCGCGAACTGAAGCTTTCTTT
TRBJ2-5 TRBV19 . . CASRTGATGTQYF TGTGCCAGCAGGACGGGGGCAACCGGGACCCAGTACTTC
TRBJ2-3 TRBV9 . TRBD2 CASSVEAGGTDTQYF TGTGCCAGCAGCGTAGAAGCGGGAGGCACAGATACGCAGTATTTT
TRBJ2-6 TRBV7-2 . . CASSPLAGANVLTF TGTGCCAGCAGCCCCTTAGCTGGGGCCAACGTCCTGACTTTC
TRBJ2-3 TRBV11-2 . . CASSLDGLGDTQYF TGTGCCAGCAGCTTAGATGGTTTAGGAGATACGCAGTATTTT
TRBJ2-3 TRBV29-1 . TRBD1 CSGGTGATYTQYF TGCAGCGGGGGGACAGGGGCCACGTATACGCAGTATTTT
TRBJ2-5 TRBV5-1 once TRBD2 CASSPGSGGAQETQYF TGCGCCAGCAGCCCGGGTAGCGGGGGGGCTCAAGAGACCCAGTACTTC
TRBJ2-5 TRBV4-2 . . CASSQGAGAGETQYF TGTGCCAGCAGCCAAGGGGCAGGCGCCGGGGAGACCCAGTACTTC
TRBJ1-6 TRBV27 once . CASSFEGPSSYNSPLHF TGTGCCAGCAGTTTTGAGGGACCTAGCTCCTATAATTCACCCCTCCACTTT
TRBJ2-2 TRBV14 . . CASSQAVELFF TGTGCCAGCAGCCAAGCCGTGGAGCTGTTTTTT
TRBJ1-3 TRBV2 . TRBD1 CATGKGWTGGNTIYF TGTGCCACCGGTAAAGGGTGGACAGGGGGCAACACCATATATTTT
TRBJ1-4 TRBV28 . . CASSLAGGDEKLFF TGTGCCAGCAGTTTAGCCGGGGGGGATGAAAAACTGTTTTTT
TRBJ1-1 TRBV11-2 . TRBD1 CASSQVGQGAEGAFF TGTGCCAGCAGCCAGGTGGGACAGGGGGCCGAGGGAGCTTTCTTT
TRBJ2-7 TRBV7-2 . . CASSLPTVSYEQYF TGTGCCAGCAGCTTACCGACGGTTTCCTACGAGCAGTACTTC
TRBJ2-3 TRBV5-4 . TRBD1 CASSRGGQGARDTQYF TGTGCCAGCAGCAGAGGGGGACAGGGGGCGCGTGATACGCAGTATTTT
TRBJ2-3 TRBV19 . TRBD1 CASSKGTGVYNTQYF TGTGCCAGTAGTAAGGGGACAGGGGTTTACAATACGCAGTATTTT
TRBJ1-2 TRBV2 few . CASSGDRNYGYTF TGTGCCAGCAGTGGTGACAGAAACTATGGCTACACCTTC
TRBJ1-5 TRBV21-1 . . CASSRTGRARNQPQHF TGTGCCAGCAGCCGGACGGGGAGGGCGAGGAATCAGCCCCAGCATTTT
TRBJ1-3 TRBV9 once . CASSVAGYSAGNTIYF TGTGCCAGCAGCGTAGCGGGTTACAGTGCGGGAAACACCATATATTTT
TRBJ1-2 TRBV6-5 . . CASTYGTSMNYGYTF TGTGCCAGCACCTACGGGACATCCATGAACTATGGCTACACCTTC
TRBJ2-2 TRBV19 . . CASSTQGGNTGELFF TGTGCCAGTAGTACCCAGGGGGGGAACACCGGGGAGCTGTTTTTT
TRBJ2-5 TRBV5-1 . TRBD2 CATSVGLGFRETQYF TGCGCCACCAGCGTAGGACTAGGATTCCGAGAGACCCAGTACTTC
TRBJ2-2 TRBV19 . TRBD1 CASSARQGAGTGELFF TGTGCCAGTAGTGCCCGACAGGGGGCGGGCACCGGGGAGCTGTTTTTT
TRBJ1-3 TRBV4-1 . . CASTPRGGGTSGNTIYF TGCGCCAGCACCCCCCGAGGCGGGGGGACCTCTGGAAACACCATATATTTT
TRBJ2-7 TRBV6-5 . . CATADPDRSYEQYF TGTGCCACCGCCGACCCGGACAGATCCTACGAGCAGTACTTC
TRBJ2-7 TRBV18 . . CASSPGPNRFETYEQYF TGTGCCAGCTCACCCGGTCCCAACAGGTTTGAAACCTACGAGCAGTACTTC
TRBJ1-2 TRBV7-9 . . CASSLGTEGGYTF TGTGCCAGCAGCTTAGGGACAGAGGGAGGCTACACCTTC
TRBJ2-7 TRBV7-2 once . CASSSAQGSREQYF TGTGCCAGCAGCTCGGCCCAGGGTAGCCGCGAGCAGTACTTC
TRBJ1-4 TRBV27 . . CASSLTRGDSEKLFF TGTGCCAGCAGTTTAACAAGGGGAGACAGTGAAAAACTGTTTTTT
TRBJ2-3 TRBV14 . TRBD2 CASSQDQGLAGSDTQYF TGTGCCAGCAGCCAAGATCAGGGACTAGCGGGATCAGATACGCAGTATTTT
TRBJ1-1 TRBV6-1 . . CASSVASMNTEAFF TGTGCCAGCAGTGTTGCCAGTATGAACACTGAAGCTTTCTTT
TRBJ2-3 TRBV2 . . CATTPTGSNTDTQYF TGTGCCACCACCCCCACAGGGTCGAACACAGATACGCAGTATTTT
TRBJ2-1 TRBV7-8 . . CASSLAGEYNEQFF TGTGCCAGCAGCTTAGCGGGGGAATACAATGAGCAGTTCTTC
TRBJ1-1 TRBV18 many . CASSPGGGHTEAFF TGTGCCAGCTCACCAGGGGGGGGCCACACTGAAGCTTTCTTT
TRBJ1-6 TRBV6-1 few TRBD1 CASSDRDNSPLHF TGTGCCAGCTCAGACAGGGACAATTCACCCCTCCACTTT
TRBJ2-3 TRBV9 few . CASSASLRDTQYF TGTGCCAGCAGCGCATCCCTGAGAGATACGCAGTATTTT
TRBJ1-5 TRBV7-9 . . CASSIWDQAQHF TGTGCCAGCAGTATTTGGGATCAGGCCCAGCATTTT
TRBJ1-1 TRBV2 few . CASEYTGSNTEAFF TGTGCCAGCGAATATACAGGGTCGAACACTGAAGCTTTCTTT
TRBJ1-5 TRBV30 . TRBD1 CAWTGQNNQPQHF TGTGCCTGGACGGGACAGAACAATCAGCCCCAGCATTTT
TRBJ2-3 TRBV30 . TRBD2 CAWGRAGEADTQYF TGTGCCTGGGGGCGGGCGGGAGAGGCAGATACGCAGTATTTT
TRBJ2-1 TRBV13 . TRBD1 CASSSPQGARREQFF TGTGCCAGCAGCTCACCACAGGGGGCCCGGCGGGAGCAGTTCTTC
TRBJ2-1 TRBV14 . TRBD2 CASSQSSGRAGEQFF TGTGCCAGCAGCCAGTCTAGCGGGAGGGCGGGTGAGCAGTTCTTC
TRBJ2-5 TRBV7-2 . TRBD2 CASSLFTSGQETQYF TGTGCCAGCAGCTTATTCACTAGCGGACAAGAGACCCAGTACTTC
TRBJ2-2 TRBV6-1 . . CASSESAGQGELFF TGTGCCAGCAGTGAAAGCGCAGGCCAGGGGGAGCTGTTTTTT
TRBJ2-6 TRBV9 . . CASSVVGAGANVLTF TGTGCCAGCAGCGTAGTGGGCGCTGGGGCCAACGTCCTGACTTTC
TRBJ2-7 TRBV7-2 . TRBD2 CASSASGGAYEQYF TGTGCCAGCAGCGCATCCGGGGGGGCTTACGAGCAGTACTTC
TRBJ2-5 TRBV20-1 . . CSASGGETQYF TGCAGTGCTAGCGGGGGAGAGACCCAGTACTTC
TRBJ2-1 TRBV7-9 once . CASTRGETNEQFF TGTGCCAGCACCCGGGGCGAAACCAATGAGCAGTTCTTC
TRBJ2-2 TRBV2 . . CASSERRPNTGELFF TGTGCCAGCAGTGAACGTAGACCGAACACCGGGGAGCTGTTTTTT
TRBJ1-2 TRBV15 . TRBD1 CATSRGQGLGYTF TGTGCCACCAGCAGAGGACAGGGGTTGGGCTACACCTTC
TRBJ2-5 TRBV7-9 . . CASSIRGQGETQYF TGTGCCAGCAGCATCCGCGGGCAGGGAGAGACCCAGTACTTC
TRBJ2-3 TRBV19 . . CASSIAGRSGDTQYF TGTGCCAGTAGTATCGCCGGCCGGTCAGGAGATACGCAGTATTTT
TRBJ2-1 TRBV10-3 . . CAIAVGSYNEQFF TGTGCCATCGCGGTCGGTTCCTACAATGAGCAGTTCTTC